The T cell receptor beta chain under discussion was sequenced for a study of blood T cell repertoires in COVID-19. Germline V gene lookup returns CDR1 SGHVS and CDR2 FQNEAQ. V was clipped by 5 bases and J by 6 bases, with 16 bases between them. The CDR3 has 15 amino acids. Original processing methods: Reference gene primer amplification gave estimated nucleated cell counts. Generated by immunoSEQ multiplex PCR, the TCRdb table keeps only in-frame clones and is missing some. The DNA gave D and trimming, while V, J and clone size come from that table. The data show over 200,000 clones, less than 90% seen once.

This sequence originates from a woman in her 50s in a cohort exposed to, infected with or recovered from COVID-19 (not recorded which). The chain combines TRBV7-8 with TRBJ1-4; D gene unclear. Sequenced input: PBMCs or T cells enriched from blood (not recorded which). CDR3 loop: CASSTEVYHYEKLFF. CDR3 nucleotide sequence: TGTGCCAGCAGCACGGAGGTATATCATTATGAAAAACTGTTTTTT.